The 9 T cell receptor beta chains below come from one sample, sequenced in a study of CD8 T cells in ankylosing spondylitis. One entry per CDR3 protein, called by TCRdb with MiXCR from the 5' RACE reads. The repertoire includes about 340,000 distinct CDR3 sequences, approximately 15% of them detected once, and 0.95% to 1.4% sits in the top ten. The sequencing sample was made of blood, either unsorted or a sorted T cell fraction (not recorded which). Source of these receptors: a male donor with ankylosing spondylitis or in good health (not recorded which).

This clonotype came up many times. The chain links TRBV29-1 to TRBJ2-4, with D hard to call. V lost 4 bases to trimming and J lost 0 bases, with 13 bases between them. The CDR3 has 15 amino acids. The V gene's germline CDR1 is SQVTM and CDR2 ANQGSEA. CDR3 DNA: TGCAGCGTTGCCCTCGGTGCTATAGCCAAAAACATTCAGTACTTC. Residues: CSVALGAIAKNIQYF.

This clonotype was counted between two and nine times. The chain employs TRBV2 and TRBJ2-2; D is unresolved. Germline values: CDR1 SNHLY, CDR2 FYNNEI. CDR3 length equals 12 residues. Trimming pared 8 bases from V and 6 bases from J, leaving 10 bases between. CDR3 sequence: CASGGIAGELFF. In nucleotides, the CDR3 is TGTGCCAGCGGTGGTATCGCCGGGGAGCTGTTTTTT.

This clonotype was seen a few times. The V call is TRBV7-9, the J call TRBJ1-5, with TRBD1 as a possible D gene (6 bases). The CDR3 is 15 amino acids. In germline, CDR1 is SEHNR, CDR2 FQNEAQ (reference sequence). V lost 4 bases, J lost 8 bases, and 18 bases lay in between. CDR3 residues: CASSSANRVLEPQHF. CDR3 sequence (DNA): TGTGCCAGCAGCTCAGCCAACAGGGTCCTTGAGCCCCAGCATTTT.

This clonotype showed up just a few times. The chain has TRBV5-1 and TRBJ1-5, with 10 positions matching TRBD1. The CDR3 consists of 15 residues. Unmatched junction bases numbered 6, after V lost 3 bases and J lost 6 bases. Germline V lookup: CDR1 SGHRS, CDR2 YFSETQ. CDR3 loop: CASSSGQGDAQPQHF. The DNA of the CDR3 is TGCGCCAGCAGCTCCGGACAGGGGGATGCTCAGCCCCAGCATTTT.

The rearrangement links TRBV11-3 to TRBJ2-2; TRBD1 might be the D (6 bases). The CDR3 sequence is 13 residues long. Germline V gene sequence: CDR1 SGHNT, CDR2 YENEEA. Trimming removed 8 bases at V and 5 bases at J, with 12 bases between. The CDR3 DNA follows: TGTGCCAGCTCATCAGGGGCGACCGGGGAGCTGTTTTTT. Its translation is CASSSGATGELFF.

A few counts support this clonotype. The gene calls are TRBV20-1 and TRBJ2-1, with TRBD2 matching over 11 bases. The V gene end was trimmed by 6 bases and the J gene end by 5 bases; junction bases not matched to a gene: 9. This CDR3 has 15 residues. Germline V lookup: CDR1 DFQATT, CDR2 SNEGSKA (reference sequence). In DNA, the CDR3 is TGCAGTGCCCCGAAGGTAGCGGGAGGGGACAATGAGCAGTTCTTC. Protein product: CSAPKVAGGDNEQFF.

This rearrangement joins TRBV15 to TRBJ2-1, with D possibly TRBD2 on 6 matching bases. V lost 1 base and J 9 bases, leaving 16 bases between the germline ends. This CDR3 is built from 15 residues. The germline V gene encodes CDR1 LNHNV and CDR2 YYDKDF (reference sequence). In DNA, the CDR3 is TGTGCCACCAGCAGAGCTGGCGGGACGTCGATTGAGCAGTTCTTC. Translating gives CATSRAGGTSIEQFF. Complete variable domain (other parts from reference TRBV15 and TRBJ2-1): DAMVIQNPRYQVTQFGKPVTLSCSQTLNHNVMYWYQQKSSQAPKLLFHYYDKDFNNEADTPDNFQSRRPNTSFCFLDIRSPGLGDTAMYLCATSRAGGTSIEQFFGPGTRLTVL.

The chain has TRBV2 and TRBJ2-3; D gene unclear. This CDR3 has 14 amino acids. With 3 bases removed from V and 2 bases from J, the gap between germline ends came to 9 bases. The V gene's germline CDR1 is SNHLY and CDR2 FYNNEI. CDR3 nucleotide sequence: TGTGCCAGCAGTGAGTCTCCTTCCACAGATACGCAGTATTTT. Amino acids: CASSESPSTDTQYF. Full variable domain (missing parts from reference TRBV2 and TRBJ2-3): EPEVTQTPSHQVTQMGQEVILRCVPISNHLYFYWYRQILGQKVEFLVSFYNNEISEKSEIFDDQFSVERPDGSNFTLKIRSTKLEDSAMYFCASSESPSTDTQYFGPGTRLTVL.

The chain recombines TRBV10-3 with TRBJ1-1; 9 nucleotides line up with TRBD1. J was trimmed by 0 bases and V by 4 bases; bases with no gene match: 9. CDR3 length: 17 residues. Germline V CDR1 and CDR2: ENHRY, SYGVKD. CDR3 amino acids: CAISGTGTGNMNTEAFF. The CDR3 DNA sequence: TGTGCCATCAGTGGGACCGGGACAGGGAACATGAACACTGAAGCTTTCTTT.